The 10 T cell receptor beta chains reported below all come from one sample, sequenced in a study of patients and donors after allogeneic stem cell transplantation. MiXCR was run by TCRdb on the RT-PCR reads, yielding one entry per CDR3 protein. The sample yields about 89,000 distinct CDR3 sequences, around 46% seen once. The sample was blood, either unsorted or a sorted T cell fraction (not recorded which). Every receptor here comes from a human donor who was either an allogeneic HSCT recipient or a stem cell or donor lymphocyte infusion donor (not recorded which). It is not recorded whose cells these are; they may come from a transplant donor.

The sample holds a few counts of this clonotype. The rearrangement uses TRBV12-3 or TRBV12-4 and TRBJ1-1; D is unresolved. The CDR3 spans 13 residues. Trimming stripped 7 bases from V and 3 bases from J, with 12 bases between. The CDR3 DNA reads TGTGCCAGCATCCCGGACGGACACACTGAAGCTTTCTTT. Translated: CASIPDGHTEAFF.

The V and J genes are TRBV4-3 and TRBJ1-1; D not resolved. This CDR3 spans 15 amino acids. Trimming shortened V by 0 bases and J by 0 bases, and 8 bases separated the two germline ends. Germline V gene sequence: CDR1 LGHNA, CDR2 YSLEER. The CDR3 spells CASSQEADLNTEAFF. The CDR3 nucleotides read TGCGCCAGCAGCCAAGAGGCGGATCTGAACACTGAAGCTTTCTTT.

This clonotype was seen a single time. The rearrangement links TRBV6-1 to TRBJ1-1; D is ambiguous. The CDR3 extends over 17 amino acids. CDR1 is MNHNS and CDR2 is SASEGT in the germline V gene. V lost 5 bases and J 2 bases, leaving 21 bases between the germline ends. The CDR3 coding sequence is TGTGCCAGCAGTCTACGACGGCGTATCTCGTTCAACACTGAAGCTTTCTTT. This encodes CASSLRRRISFNTEAFF.

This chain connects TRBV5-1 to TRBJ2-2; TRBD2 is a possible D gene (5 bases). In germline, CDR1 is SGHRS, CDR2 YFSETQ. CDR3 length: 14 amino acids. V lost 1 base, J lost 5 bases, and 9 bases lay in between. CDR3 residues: CASSLYSETGELFF. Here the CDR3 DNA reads TGCGCCAGCAGCTTGTATAGCGAAACCGGGGAGCTGTTTTTT.

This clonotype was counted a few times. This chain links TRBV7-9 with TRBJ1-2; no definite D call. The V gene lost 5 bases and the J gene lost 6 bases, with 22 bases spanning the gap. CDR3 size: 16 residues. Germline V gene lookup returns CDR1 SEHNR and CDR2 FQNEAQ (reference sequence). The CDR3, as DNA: TGTGCCAGCAGCCCATTAATGGGGAAGGGAGTCGATGGCTACACCTTC. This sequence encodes CASSPLMGKGVDGYTF.

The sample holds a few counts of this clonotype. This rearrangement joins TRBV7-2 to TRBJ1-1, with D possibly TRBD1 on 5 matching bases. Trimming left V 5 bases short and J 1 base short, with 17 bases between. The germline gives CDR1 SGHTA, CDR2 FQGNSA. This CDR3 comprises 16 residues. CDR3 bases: TGTGCCAGCAGCCCGCAGTGGGGCCCGCGGAACACTGAAGCTTTCTTT. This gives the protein CASSPQWGPRNTEAFF.

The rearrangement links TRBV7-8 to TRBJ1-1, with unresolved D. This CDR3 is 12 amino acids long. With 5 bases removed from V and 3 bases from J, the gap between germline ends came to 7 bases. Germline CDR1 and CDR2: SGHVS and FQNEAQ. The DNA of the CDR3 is TGTGCCAGCAGCCCCTCGGACACTGAAGCTTTCTTT. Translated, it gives CASSPSDTEAFF.

The CDR3 nucleotides read TGTGCCAGCAGCTTAGTGGCTAGCGGGAGTACACAGTTCTTC. As protein: CASSLVASGSTQFF. V usage is TRBV7-9 and J usage is TRBJ2-1; TRBD2 aligns across 10 bases. The germline V gene has CDR1 SEHNR and CDR2 FQNEAQ (reference sequence). The V gene end was trimmed by 1 base and the J gene end by 13 bases; junction bases not matched to a gene: 7. This CDR3 comprises 14 residues.

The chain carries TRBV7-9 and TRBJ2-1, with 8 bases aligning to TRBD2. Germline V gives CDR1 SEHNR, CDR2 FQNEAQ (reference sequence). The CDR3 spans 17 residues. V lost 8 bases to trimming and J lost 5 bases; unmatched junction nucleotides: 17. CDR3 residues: CASRGRGRLHLDNEQFF. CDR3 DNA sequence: TGTGCCAGCCGCGGACGCGGGAGGCTCCACTTGGACAATGAGCAGTTCTTC.

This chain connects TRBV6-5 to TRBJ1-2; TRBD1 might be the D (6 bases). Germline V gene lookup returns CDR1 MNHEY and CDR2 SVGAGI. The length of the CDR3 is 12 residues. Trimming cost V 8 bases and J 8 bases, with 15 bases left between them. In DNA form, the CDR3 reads TGTGCCAGCCGAAGGGGGGCGGGCGGCTACACCTTC. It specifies CASRRGAGGYTF.